This T cell receptor beta chain was recovered during a study of human T cells and chemical hapten exposure. There are many counts of this clonotype. TCRdb re-called the RACE reads through MiXCR, storing one row per CDR3 protein. Here the sample spans about 85,000 distinct CDR3 sequences, under 14% being singletons. CDR1 is DFQATT and CDR2 is SNEGSKA in the germline V gene (reference sequence). This CDR3 comprises 15 residues. V gave up 3 bases and J gave up 2 bases; unmatched junction bases: 7. Time point here: patch test 2, 6 weeks after DPC sensitization. The treatment was: therapeutic diphenylcyclopropenone sensitization with weekly scalp DPC.

The V gene is TRBV20-1, the J gene TRBJ1-3, with 7 bases identical to TRBD1. Source: whole blood, taken in connection with sensitization to the hapten diphenylcyclopropenone (DPC). The sequence was obtained from a man younger than 30 with alopecia areata. Some clones in this sample may be carry-over from other donors' samples. The CDR3 DNA is TGCAGTGCTAGTGATCCGCAGGGGGCTGGAAACACCATATATTTT. Protein product: CSASDPQGAGNTIYF.